This TCR beta chain was recovered during a study of T cell responses to AZD1222 COVID-19 vaccine. Study-level background: Timing groups of about 4 and about 12 weeks for second doses were pooled.

A single count supports this clone. The target antigen is unknown. The germline V gene encodes CDR1 ENHRY and CDR2 SYGVKD. V shed 7 bases, J shed 7 bases, and the junction held 9 bases outside the gene matches. The CDR3 runs 14 residues. Study conclusions and caveats: Baseline serology detected seropositivity in only six or seven AZD1222 recipients. Clonal diversity was possibly underestimated, and white British individuals and females predominated among donors. Vaccine-related CD4 TCRs covered spike, predominating at 160-218 and 743-854.

Measured with immunoSEQ multiplex PCR; TCRdb has only the in-frame clones, and not every one. The table records 95,000 to 100,000 clones, 86% of them present only once. Here the sequenced sample was peripheral blood, taken on day 0 of AZD1222 vaccination. The genes are TRBV10-3 and TRBJ1-2; 10 bases are shared with TRBD1. This TCR was recovered from an adult in good health. The DNA for the CDR3 is TGTGCCATCAAAAACACCGGGACAGGGGTTGGCTACACCTTC. Translated, it gives CAIKNTGTGVGYTF.